This T cell receptor (beta chain) emerged from a study of Ad26.COV2.S vaccination and SARS-CoV-2 variants. As for treatment: roughly 19 received Ad26.COV2.S at low or high dose, single or two shots; roughly five received placebo; per-sample allocation not given. Day 63 following the first vaccine or placebo injection was when the samples were taken. About this clone: What it binds is unknown.

Method: immunoSEQ multiplex PCR; TCRdb's copy keeps in-frame clones and lacks some. The table records 350,000 to 400,000 clones, 75% to 90% of them present only once. Study-level findings and limits: People given the vaccine had a wider spike-specific TCR breadth than placebo recipients did.

The CDR3 length is 15 residues. In germline, CDR1 is MGHRA, CDR2 YSYEKL. V was pared by 0 bases and J by 0 bases, with 7 bases between. The sequencing here drew on peripheral blood, taken in a trial of Ad26.COV2.S vaccine versus placebo. The TCR sequence derives from a person between 18 and 65 years old who received the Ad26.COV2.S COVID-19 vaccine or a placebo. This sequence joins TRBV4-1 and TRBJ2-3, with D perhaps matching TRBD2 (5 bases). CDR3 DNA sequence: TGCGCCAGCAGCCAAGACAGGACTAGCACAGATACGCAGTATTTT. It translates to CASSQDRTSTDTQYF.